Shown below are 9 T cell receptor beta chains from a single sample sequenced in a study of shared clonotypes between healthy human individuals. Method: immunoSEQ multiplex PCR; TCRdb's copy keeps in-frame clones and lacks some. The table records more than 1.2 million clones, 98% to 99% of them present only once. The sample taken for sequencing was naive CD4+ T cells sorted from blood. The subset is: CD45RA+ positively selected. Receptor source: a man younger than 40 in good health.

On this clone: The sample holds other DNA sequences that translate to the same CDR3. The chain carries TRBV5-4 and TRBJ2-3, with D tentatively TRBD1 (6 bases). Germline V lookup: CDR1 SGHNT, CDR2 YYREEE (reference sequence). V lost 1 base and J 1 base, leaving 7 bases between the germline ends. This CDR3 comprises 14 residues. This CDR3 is CASSLQGRTDTQYF. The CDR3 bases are TGTGCCAGCAGCTTGCAGGGGCGCACAGATACGCAGTATTTT.

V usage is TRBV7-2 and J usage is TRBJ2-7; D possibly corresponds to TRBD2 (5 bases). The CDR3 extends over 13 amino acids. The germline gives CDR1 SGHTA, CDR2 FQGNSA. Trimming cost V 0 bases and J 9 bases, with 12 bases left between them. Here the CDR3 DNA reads TGTGCCAGCAGCTTAGCGCCCGGGGTGAGGCAGTACTTC. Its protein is CASSLAPGVRQYF.

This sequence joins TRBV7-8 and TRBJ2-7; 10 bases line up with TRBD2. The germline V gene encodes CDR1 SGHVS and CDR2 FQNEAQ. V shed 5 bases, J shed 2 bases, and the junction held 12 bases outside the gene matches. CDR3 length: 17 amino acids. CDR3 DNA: TGTGCCAGCAGCCCCACTGGACTAGCGGATTCCACCTACGAGCAGTACTTC. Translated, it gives CASSPTGLADSTYEQYF.

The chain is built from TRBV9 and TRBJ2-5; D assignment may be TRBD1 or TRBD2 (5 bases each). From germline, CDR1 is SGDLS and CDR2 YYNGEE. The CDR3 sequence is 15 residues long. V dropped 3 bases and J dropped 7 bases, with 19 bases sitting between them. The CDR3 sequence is CASSAHNLIGGTQYF. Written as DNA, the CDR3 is TGTGCCAGCAGCGCACATAATCTTATTGGGGGGACCCAGTACTTC.

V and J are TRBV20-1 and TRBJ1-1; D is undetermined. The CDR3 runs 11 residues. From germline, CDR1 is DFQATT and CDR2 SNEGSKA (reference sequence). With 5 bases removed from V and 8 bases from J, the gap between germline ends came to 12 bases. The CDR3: CSADRRLEAFF. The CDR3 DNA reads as TGCAGTGCTGACCGGCGGCTCGAAGCTTTCTTT.

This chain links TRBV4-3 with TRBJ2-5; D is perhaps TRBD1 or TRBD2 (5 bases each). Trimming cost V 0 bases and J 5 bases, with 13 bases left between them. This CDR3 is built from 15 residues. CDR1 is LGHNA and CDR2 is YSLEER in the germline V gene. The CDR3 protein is CASSQEGTSWETQYF. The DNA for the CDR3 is TGCGCCAGCAGCCAAGAAGGGACGTCTTGGGAGACCCAGTACTTC.

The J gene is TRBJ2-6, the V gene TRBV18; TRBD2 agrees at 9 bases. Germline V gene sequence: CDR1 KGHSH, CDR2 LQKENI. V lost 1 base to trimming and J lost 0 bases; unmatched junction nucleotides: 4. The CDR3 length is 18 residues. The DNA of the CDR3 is TGTGCCAGCTCACCACTGGCGGGAGGGGGCTCTGGGGCCAACGTCCTGACTTTC. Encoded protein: CASSPLAGGGSGANVLTF.

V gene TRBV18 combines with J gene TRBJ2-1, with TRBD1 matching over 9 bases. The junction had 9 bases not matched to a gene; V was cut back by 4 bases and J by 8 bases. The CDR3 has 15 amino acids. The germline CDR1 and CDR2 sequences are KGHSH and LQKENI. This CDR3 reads CASSQMTGGFDEQFF. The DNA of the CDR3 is TGTGCCAGCTCACAAATGACAGGGGGGTTCGATGAGCAGTTCTTC.

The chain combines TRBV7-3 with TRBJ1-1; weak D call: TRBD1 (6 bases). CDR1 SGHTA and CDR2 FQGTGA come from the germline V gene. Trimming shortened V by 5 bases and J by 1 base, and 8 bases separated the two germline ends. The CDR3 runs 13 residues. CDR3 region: CASSQGSNTEAFF. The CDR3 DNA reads TGTGCCAGCAGCCAGGGGTCGAACACTGAAGCTTTCTTT.